The text below deals with one T cell receptor beta chain. V shed 3 bases, J shed 6 bases, and the junction held 7 bases outside the gene matches. Germline CDR1 is LGHNA and CDR2 is YNFKEQ. The CDR3 length is 17 residues. Study members were between roughly 18 and 89 years old and lived in over 20 US regions. The sample is drawn from a study of blood T cell repertoires in COVID-19. Study information: There were acute and convalescent COVID-19 samples, and they came from the United States, Italy and Spain.

Clones were sequenced by immunoSEQ multiplex PCR, and TCRdb holds only the in-frame ones, with some missing. The sample records about 20,000 clones, 88% being singletons. Sequencing was done on a sample of PBMCs or T cells enriched from blood (not recorded which). This sequence originates from a woman aged 30 to 39 who had recovered from COVID-19. V gene TRBV4-2 combines with J gene TRBJ2-1, with 14 bases that match TRBD2. The CDR3 here is CASSHLPGTSGGNEQFF. The CDR3 DNA reads TGTGCCAGCAGCCACCTCCCCGGGACTAGCGGGGGCAATGAGCAGTTCTTC.